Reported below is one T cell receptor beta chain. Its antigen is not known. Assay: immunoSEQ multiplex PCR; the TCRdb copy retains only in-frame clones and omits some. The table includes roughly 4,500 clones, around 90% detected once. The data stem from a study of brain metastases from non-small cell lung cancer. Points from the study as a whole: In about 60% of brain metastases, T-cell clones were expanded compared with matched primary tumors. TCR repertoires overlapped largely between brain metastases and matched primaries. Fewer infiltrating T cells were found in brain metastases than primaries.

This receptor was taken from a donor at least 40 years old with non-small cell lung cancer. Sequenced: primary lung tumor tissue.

The CDR3 DNA is TGTGCCAGTAGTATAGCCGGGACAGGAGATAACTATGGCTACACCTTC. Translated: CASSIAGTGDNYGYTF. The chain links TRBV19 to TRBJ1-2; 8 bases align to TRBD1. Germline V lookup: CDR1 LNHDA, CDR2 SQIVND (reference sequence). After removal of 1 base from V and 1 base from J, the junction contained 5 bases not matched to a gene. The CDR3 totals 16 residues. Filled out from reference TRBV19 and TRBJ1-2, the complete variable domain reads DGGITQSPKYLFRKEGQNVTLSCEQNLNHDAMYWYRQDPGQGLRLIYYSQIVNDFQKGDIAEGYSVSREKKESFPLTVTSAQKNPTAFYLCASSIAGTGDNYGYTFGSGTRLTVV.